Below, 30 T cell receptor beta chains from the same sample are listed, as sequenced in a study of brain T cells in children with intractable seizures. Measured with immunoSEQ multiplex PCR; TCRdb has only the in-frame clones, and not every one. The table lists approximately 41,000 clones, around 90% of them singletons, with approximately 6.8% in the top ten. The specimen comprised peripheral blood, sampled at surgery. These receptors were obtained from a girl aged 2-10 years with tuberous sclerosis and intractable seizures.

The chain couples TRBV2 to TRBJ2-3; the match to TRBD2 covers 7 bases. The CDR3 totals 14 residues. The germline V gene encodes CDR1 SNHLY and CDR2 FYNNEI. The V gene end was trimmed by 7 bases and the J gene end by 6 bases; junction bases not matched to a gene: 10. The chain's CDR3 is CASNRLLGRDTQYF. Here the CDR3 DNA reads TGTGCCAGCAACAGACTCCTCGGGAGGGATACGCAGTATTTT.

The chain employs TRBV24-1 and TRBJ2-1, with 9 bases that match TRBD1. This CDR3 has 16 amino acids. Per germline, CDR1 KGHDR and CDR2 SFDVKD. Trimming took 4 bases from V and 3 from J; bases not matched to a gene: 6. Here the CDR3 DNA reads TGTGCCACCAGTGACCCATCGGGACAGGGCTACAATGAGCAGTTCTTC. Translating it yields CATSDPSGQGYNEQFF.

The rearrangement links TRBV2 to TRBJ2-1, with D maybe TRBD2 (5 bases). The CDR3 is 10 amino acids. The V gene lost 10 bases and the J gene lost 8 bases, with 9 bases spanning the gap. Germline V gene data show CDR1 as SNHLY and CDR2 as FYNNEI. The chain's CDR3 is CATWTDEQFF. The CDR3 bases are TGTGCCACCTGGACTGATGAGCAGTTCTTC. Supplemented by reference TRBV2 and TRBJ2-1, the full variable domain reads EPEVTQTPSHQVTQMGQEVILRCVPISNHLYFYWYRQILGQKVEFLVSFYNNEISEKSEIFDDQFSVERPDGSNFTLKIRSTKLEDSAMYFCATWTDEQFFGPGTRLTVL.

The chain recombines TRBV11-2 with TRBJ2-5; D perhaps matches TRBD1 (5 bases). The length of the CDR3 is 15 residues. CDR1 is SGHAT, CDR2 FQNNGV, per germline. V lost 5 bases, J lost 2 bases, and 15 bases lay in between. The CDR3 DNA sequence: TGTGCCAGCAGCCCCCAGGACATCCCTCAAGAGACCCAGTACTTC. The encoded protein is CASSPQDIPQETQYF.

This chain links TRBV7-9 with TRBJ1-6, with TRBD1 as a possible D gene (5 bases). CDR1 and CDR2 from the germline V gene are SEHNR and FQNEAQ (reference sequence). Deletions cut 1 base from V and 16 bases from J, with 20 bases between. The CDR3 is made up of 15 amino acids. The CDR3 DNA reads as TGTGCCAGCAGCTTAGTCCGGGACCGACGAGGGAAGCTCCACTTT. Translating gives CASSLVRDRRGKLHF. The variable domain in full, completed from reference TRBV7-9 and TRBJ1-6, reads DTGVSQNPRHKITKRGQNVTFRCDPISEHNRLYWYRQTLGQGPEFLTYFQNEAQLEKSRLLSDRFSAERPKGSFSTLEIQRTEQGDSAMYLCASSLVRDRRGKLHFGNGTRLTVT.

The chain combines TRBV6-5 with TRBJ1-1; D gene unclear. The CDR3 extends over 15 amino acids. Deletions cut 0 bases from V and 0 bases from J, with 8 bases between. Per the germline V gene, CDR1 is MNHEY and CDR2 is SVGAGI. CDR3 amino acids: CASSYSRSLNTEAFF. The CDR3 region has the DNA TGTGCCAGCAGTTACTCGCGGAGCCTGAACACTGAAGCTTTCTTT.

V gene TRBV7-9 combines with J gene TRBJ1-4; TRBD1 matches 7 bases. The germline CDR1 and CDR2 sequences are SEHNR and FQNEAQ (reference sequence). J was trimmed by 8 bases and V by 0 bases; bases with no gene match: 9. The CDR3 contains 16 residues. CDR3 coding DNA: TGTGCCAGCAGCTTAGCCTCAGGGGGAGTGAGAGAAAAACTGTTTTTT. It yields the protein CASSLASGGVREKLFF.

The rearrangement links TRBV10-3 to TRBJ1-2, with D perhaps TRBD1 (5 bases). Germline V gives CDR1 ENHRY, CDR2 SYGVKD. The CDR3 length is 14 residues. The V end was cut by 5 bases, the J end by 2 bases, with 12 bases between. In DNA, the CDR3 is TGTGCCATCAGTCCGGGACGGGGAAACTATGGCTACACCTTC. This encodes CAISPGRGNYGYTF.

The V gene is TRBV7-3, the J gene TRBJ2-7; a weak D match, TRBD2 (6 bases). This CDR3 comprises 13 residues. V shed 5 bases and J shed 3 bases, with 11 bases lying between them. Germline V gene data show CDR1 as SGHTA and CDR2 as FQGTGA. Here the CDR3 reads CASSPGLYYEQYV. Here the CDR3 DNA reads TGTGCCAGCAGCCCTGGACTATACTACGAGCAGTACGTC.

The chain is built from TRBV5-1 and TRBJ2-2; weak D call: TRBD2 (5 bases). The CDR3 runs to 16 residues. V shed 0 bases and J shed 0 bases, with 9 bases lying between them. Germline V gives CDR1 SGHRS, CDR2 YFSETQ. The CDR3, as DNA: TGCGCCAGCAGCTTGGCAGGAGGCTCGAACACCGGGGAGCTGTTTTTT. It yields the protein CASSLAGGSNTGELFF.

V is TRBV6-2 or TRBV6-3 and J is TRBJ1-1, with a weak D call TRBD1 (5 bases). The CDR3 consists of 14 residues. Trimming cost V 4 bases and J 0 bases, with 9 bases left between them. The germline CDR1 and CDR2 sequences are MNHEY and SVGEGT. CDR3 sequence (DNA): TGTGCCAGCAGTTCGACAGCGTTGAACACTGAAGCTTTCTTT. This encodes CASSSTALNTEAFF.

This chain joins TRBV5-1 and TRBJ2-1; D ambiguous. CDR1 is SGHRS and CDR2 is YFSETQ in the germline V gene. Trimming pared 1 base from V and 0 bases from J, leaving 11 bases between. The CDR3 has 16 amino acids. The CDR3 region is CASSLLSPSSYNEQFF. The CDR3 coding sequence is TGCGCCAGCAGCTTGCTGTCCCCAAGCTCCTACAATGAGCAGTTCTTC.

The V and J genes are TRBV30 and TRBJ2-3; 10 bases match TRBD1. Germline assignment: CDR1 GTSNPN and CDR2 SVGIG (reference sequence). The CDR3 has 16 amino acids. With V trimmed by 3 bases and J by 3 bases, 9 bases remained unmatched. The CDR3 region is CAWRSVDRGPTDTQYF. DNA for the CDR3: TGTGCCTGGAGATCGGTTGACAGGGGGCCGACAGATACGCAGTATTTT.

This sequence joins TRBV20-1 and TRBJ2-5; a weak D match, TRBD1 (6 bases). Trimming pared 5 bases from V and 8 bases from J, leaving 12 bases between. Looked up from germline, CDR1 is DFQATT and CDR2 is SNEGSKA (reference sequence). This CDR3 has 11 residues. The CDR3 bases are TGCAGTGCTTGGACAGCCTCAACCCAGTACTTC. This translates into CSAWTASTQYF.

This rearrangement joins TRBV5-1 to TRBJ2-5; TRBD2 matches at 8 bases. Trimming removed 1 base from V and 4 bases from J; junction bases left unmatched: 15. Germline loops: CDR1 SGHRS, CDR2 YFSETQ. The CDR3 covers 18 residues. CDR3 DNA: TGCGCCAGCAGCTTGTATGTAGGGACTAGTGCGTCGGGAGAGACCCAGTACTTC. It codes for CASSLYVGTSASGETQYF.

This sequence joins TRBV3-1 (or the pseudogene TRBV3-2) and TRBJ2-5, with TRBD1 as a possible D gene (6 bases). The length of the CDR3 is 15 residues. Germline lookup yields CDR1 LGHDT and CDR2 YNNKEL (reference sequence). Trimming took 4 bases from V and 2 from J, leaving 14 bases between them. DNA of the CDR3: TGTGCCAGCAGCCCCCGACTGGACAGACAAGAGACCCAGTACTTC. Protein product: CASSPRLDRQETQYF.

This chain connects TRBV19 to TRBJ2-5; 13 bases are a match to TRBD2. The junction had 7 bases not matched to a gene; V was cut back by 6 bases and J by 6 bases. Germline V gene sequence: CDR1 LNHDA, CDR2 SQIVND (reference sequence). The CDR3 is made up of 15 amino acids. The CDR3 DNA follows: TGTGCCAGTAGCTCAACTAGCGGGGGGGATAAGACCCAGTACTTC. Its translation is CASSSTSGGDKTQYF.

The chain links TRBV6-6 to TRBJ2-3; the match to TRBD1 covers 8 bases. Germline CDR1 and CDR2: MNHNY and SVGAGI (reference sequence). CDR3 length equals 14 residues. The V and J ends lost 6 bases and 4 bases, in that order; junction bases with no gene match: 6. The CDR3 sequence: CASRDDRGSDTQYF. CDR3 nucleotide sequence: TGTGCCAGCAGGGACGACAGGGGTTCAGATACGCAGTATTTT.

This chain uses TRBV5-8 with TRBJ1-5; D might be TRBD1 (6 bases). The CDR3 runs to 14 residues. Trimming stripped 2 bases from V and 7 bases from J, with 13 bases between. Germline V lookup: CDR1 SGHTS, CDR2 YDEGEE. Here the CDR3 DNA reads TGTGCCAGCAGCTTATGGGGGGCAAGGCAGCCCCAGCATTTT. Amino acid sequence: CASSLWGARQPQHF. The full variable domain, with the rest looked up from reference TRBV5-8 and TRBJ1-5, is EAGVTQSPTHLIKTRGQQATLRCSPISGHTSVYWYQQALGLGLQFLLWYDEGEERNRGNFPPRFSGRQFPNYSSELNVNALELEDSALYLCASSLWGARQPQHFGDGTRLSIL.

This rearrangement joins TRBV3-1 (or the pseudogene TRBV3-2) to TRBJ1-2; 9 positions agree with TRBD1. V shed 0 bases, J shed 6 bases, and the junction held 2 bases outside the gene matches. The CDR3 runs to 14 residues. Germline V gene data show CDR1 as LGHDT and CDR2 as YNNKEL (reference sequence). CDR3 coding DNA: TGTGCCAGCAGCCAAGAGGACAGGGGACATGGCTACACCTTC. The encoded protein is CASSQEDRGHGYTF.

Here the CDR3 DNA reads TGTGCCAGCAGTGAAGCGCAGTTTTCCGGTTATAGCAATCAGCCCCAGCATTTT. The encoded protein is CASSEAQFSGYSNQPQHF. The V gene is TRBV2, the J gene TRBJ1-5, with unresolved D. The CDR3 length is 18 residues. V gave up 0 bases and J gave up 0 bases, with 15 bases separating them. Germline CDR1 is SNHLY and CDR2 is FYNNEI. Full variable domain (missing parts from reference TRBV2 and TRBJ1-5): EPEVTQTPSHQVTQMGQEVILRCVPISNHLYFYWYRQILGQKVEFLVSFYNNEISEKSEIFDDQFSVERPDGSNFTLKIRSTKLEDSAMYFCASSEAQFSGYSNQPQHFGDGTRLSIL.

The CDR3 loop reads CASSQGLISNQPQHF. The CDR3 DNA reads as TGTGCCAGCAGCCAAGGACTAATCAGCAATCAGCCCCAGCATTTT. This chain uses TRBV3-1 (or the pseudogene TRBV3-2) with TRBJ1-5; D is unresolved. The CDR3 consists of 15 residues. CDR1 is LGHDT and CDR2 is YNNKEL in the germline V gene (reference sequence). Trimming left V 1 base short and J 1 base short, with 8 bases between.

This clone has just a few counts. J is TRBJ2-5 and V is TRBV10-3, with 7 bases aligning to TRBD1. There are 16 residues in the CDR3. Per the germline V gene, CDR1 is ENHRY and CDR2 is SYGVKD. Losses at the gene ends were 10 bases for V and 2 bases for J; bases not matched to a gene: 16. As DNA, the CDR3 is TGTGCCAGAAACGGGTACGGGACAGAATCTCAAGAGACCCAGTACTTC. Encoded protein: CARNGYGTESQETQYF.

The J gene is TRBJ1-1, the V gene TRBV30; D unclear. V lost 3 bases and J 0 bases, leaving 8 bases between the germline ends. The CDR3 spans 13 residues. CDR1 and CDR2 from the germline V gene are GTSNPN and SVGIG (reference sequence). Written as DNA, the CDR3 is TGTGCCTGGAGGGAGACTATGAACACTGAAGCTTTCTTT. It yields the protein CAWRETMNTEAFF.

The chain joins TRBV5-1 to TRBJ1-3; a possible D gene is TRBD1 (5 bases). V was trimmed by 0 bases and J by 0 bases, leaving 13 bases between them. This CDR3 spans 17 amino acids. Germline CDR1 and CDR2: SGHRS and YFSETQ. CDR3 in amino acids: CASSLVGQGGSGNTIYF. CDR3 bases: TGCGCCAGCAGCTTGGTAGGTCAGGGAGGCTCTGGAAACACCATATATTTT.

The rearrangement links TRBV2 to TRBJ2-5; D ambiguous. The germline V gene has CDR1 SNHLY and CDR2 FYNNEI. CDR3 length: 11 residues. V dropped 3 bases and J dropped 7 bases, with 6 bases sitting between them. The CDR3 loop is CASSDLGTQYF. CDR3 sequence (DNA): TGTGCCAGCAGTGACCTCGGGACCCAGTACTTC.

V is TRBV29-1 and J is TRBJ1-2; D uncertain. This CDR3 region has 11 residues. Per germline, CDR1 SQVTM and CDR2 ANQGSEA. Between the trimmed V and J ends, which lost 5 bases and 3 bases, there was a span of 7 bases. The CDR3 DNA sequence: TGCAGCGTTCGGCAGGACTATGGCTACACCTTC. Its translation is CSVRQDYGYTF. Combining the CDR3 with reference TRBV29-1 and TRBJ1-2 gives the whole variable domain SAVISQKPSRDICQRGTSLTIQCQVDSQVTMMFWYRQQPGQSLTLIATANQGSEATYESGFVIDKFPISRPNLTFSTLTVSNMSPEDSSIYLCSVRQDYGYTFGSGTRLTVV.

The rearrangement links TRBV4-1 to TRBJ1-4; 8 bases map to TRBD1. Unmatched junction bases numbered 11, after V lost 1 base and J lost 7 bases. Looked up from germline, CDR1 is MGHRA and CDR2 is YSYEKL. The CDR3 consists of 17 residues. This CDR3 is CASSQGLWGRGREKLFF. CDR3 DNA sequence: TGCGCCAGCAGCCAAGGATTGTGGGGCAGGGGGCGTGAAAAACTGTTTTTT.

DNA for the CDR3: TGTGCCACCAGCAGAGATTATGAAGGGGGAGCACAATCTCATCAGCCCCAGCATTTT. It codes for CATSRDYEGGAQSHQPQHF. This chain links TRBV15 with TRBJ1-5; possibly TRBD1 for D (6 bases). The V gene lost 0 bases and the J gene lost 5 bases, with 23 bases spanning the gap. From germline, CDR1 is LNHNV and CDR2 YYDKDF (reference sequence). The length of the CDR3 is 19 residues. The entire variable domain, with the rest obtained from reference TRBV15 and TRBJ1-5, is as follows: DAMVIQNPRYQVTQFGKPVTLSCSQTLNHNVMYWYQQKSSQAPKLLFHYYDKDFNNEADTPDNFQSRRPNTSFCFLDIRSPGLGDTAMYLCATSRDYEGGAQSHQPQHFGDGTRLSIL.

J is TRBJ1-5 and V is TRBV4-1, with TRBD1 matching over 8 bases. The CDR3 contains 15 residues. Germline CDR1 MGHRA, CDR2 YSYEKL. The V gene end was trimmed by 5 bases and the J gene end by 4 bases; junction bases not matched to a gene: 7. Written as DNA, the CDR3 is TGCGCCAGCAGCATAGGACAGGGAGGAAATCAGCCCCAGCATTTT. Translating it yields CASSIGQGGNQPQHF.